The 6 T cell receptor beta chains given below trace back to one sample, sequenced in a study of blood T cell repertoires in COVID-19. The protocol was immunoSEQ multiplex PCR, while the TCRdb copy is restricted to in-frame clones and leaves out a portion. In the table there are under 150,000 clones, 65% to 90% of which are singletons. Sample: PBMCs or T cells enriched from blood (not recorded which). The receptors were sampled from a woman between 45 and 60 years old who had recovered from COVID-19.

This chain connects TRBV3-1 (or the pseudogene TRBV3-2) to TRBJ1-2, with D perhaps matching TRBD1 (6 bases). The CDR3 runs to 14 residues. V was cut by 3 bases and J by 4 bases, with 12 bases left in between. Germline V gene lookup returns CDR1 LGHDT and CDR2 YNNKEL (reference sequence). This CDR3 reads CASSQYDRSYGYTF. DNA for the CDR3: TGTGCCAGCAGCCAGTATGACAGGTCCTATGGCTACACCTTC.

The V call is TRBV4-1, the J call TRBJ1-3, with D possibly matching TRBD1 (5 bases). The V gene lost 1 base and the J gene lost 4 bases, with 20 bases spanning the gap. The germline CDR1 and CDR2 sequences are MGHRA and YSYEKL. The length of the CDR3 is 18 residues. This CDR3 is CASSQGLDSIPSGNTIYF. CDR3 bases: TGCGCCAGCAGCCAAGGTTTAGACAGTATACCGTCCGGAAACACCATATATTTT.

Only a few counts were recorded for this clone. The CDR3 coding sequence is TGTGCCAGTAGTATCTGGTCAGGCCTGAACACTGAAGCTTTCTTT. Amino acid sequence: CASSIWSGLNTEAFF. This chain connects TRBV19 to TRBJ1-1, with D uncertain. CDR1 is LNHDA and CDR2 is SQIVND in the germline V gene (reference sequence). V was pared by 3 bases and J by 0 bases, with 11 bases between. CDR3 size: 15 residues.

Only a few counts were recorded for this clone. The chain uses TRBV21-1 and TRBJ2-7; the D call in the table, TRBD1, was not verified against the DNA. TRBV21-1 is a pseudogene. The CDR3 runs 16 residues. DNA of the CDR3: TGTGCCAGCAGCAATGGGGCCCGGTCGAGCCCCTTGGCGCAGTACTTC. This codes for CASSNGARSSPLAQYF.

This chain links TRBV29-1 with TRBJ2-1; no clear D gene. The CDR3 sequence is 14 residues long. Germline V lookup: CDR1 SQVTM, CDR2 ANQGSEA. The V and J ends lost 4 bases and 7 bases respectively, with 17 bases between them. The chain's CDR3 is CSVALGQGENEQFF. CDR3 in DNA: TGCAGCGTTGCTCTAGGTCAAGGAGAAAATGAGCAGTTCTTC.

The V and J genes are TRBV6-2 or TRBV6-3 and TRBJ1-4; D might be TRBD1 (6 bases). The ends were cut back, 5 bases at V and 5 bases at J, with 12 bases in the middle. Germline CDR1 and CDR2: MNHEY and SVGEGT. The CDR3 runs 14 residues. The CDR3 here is CASSNDRSNEKLFF. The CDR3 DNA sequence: TGTGCCAGCAGTAACGACAGGAGCAATGAAAAACTGTTTTTT.